The 7 T cell receptor beta chains given below trace back to one sample, sequenced in a study of human T cells and chemical hapten exposure. Time point noted: pre-sensitization, week 0. Indicated treatment: therapeutic diphenylcyclopropenone sensitization with weekly scalp DPC. TCRdb itself ran the RACE reads through MiXCR, one entry per CDR3 protein. The table records roughly 60,000 distinct CDR3 sequences, about 6.7% of them present only once. Specimen: whole blood, collected in connection with sensitization to the hapten diphenylcyclopropenone (DPC). All receptors derive from a young woman with alopecia areata. Some clones in this sample may be carry-over from other donors' samples.

This clonotype has a count of ten or more. J is TRBJ2-7 and V is TRBV7-2; perhaps TRBD2 as D (7 bases). CDR1 is SGHTA, CDR2 FQGNSA, per germline. The germline V and J ends were trimmed by 3 bases and 6 bases, with 15 bases remaining between them. This CDR3 is built from 14 residues. The CDR3 DNA reads as TGTGCCAGCAGCTTTTGGGGGGGCTCCGGCGAGCAGTACTTC. It specifies CASSFWGGSGEQYF.

This clonotype was observed at least ten times. The gene calls are TRBV7-3 and TRBJ1-6, with 9 bases matching TRBD1. V was pared by 4 bases and J by 13 bases, with 8 bases of the junction left unmatched. The CDR3 is 14 residues long. Germline V gives CDR1 SGHTA, CDR2 FQGTGA. DNA of the CDR3: TGTGCCAGCAGCTCGGGACAGGGACTTAGTCCCCTCCACTTT. This codes for CASSSGQGLSPLHF. Complete variable domain (other parts from reference TRBV7-3 and TRBJ1-6): GAGVSQTPSNKVTEKGKYVELRCDPISGHTALYWYRQSLGQGPEFLIYFQGTGAADDSGLPNDRFFAVRPEGSVSTLKIQRTERGDSAVYLCASSSGQGLSPLHFGNGTRLTVT.

This clonotype occurred a few times. J is TRBJ2-3 and V is TRBV10-3; tentatively, D is TRBD1 or TRBD2 (5 bases each). Germline loops: CDR1 ENHRY, CDR2 SYGVKD. Trimming stripped 5 bases from V and 2 bases from J, with 8 bases between. The CDR3 sequence is 13 residues long. CDR3 in DNA: TGTGCCATCAGTCCCGGGACCACAGATACGCAGTATTTT. Its translation is CAISPGTTDTQYF.

The chain uses TRBV5-1 and TRBJ1-1; D remains unclear. The V gene lost 4 bases and the J gene lost 0 bases, with 10 bases spanning the gap. The length of the CDR3 is 14 residues. Germline V CDR1 and CDR2: SGHRS, YFSETQ. The CDR3 loop is CASSIAPLNTEAFF. The CDR3 DNA reads TGCGCCAGCAGCATCGCCCCCTTGAACACTGAAGCTTTCTTT.

The chain links TRBV2 to TRBJ1-5; D is unresolved. Germline CDR1 is SNHLY and CDR2 is FYNNEI. V lost 0 bases and J lost 0, with 9 bases in between. The CDR3 contains 16 residues. The DNA of the CDR3 is TGTGCCAGCAGTGAAGCGCCCCTTCGTAGCAATCAGCCCCAGCATTTT. Translated: CASSEAPLRSNQPQHF.

This clonotype was observed at least ten times. The chain uses TRBV30 and TRBJ2-3; D uncertain. CDR1 is GTSNPN and CDR2 is SVGIG in the germline V gene (reference sequence). The length of the CDR3 is 14 residues. V was shortened by 0 bases and J by 4 bases, with 11 bases between the two germline ends. The DNA for the CDR3 is TGTGCCTGGAGTGTGTACACTCAAGCAGATACGCAGTATTTT. It encodes CAWSVYTQADTQYF.

The chain carries TRBV10-3 and TRBJ1-3, with D perhaps matching TRBD1 (5 bases). This CDR3 region has 17 residues. Germline-derived CDR1 and CDR2 are ENHRY and SYGVKD. Trimming cost V 0 bases and J 0 bases, with 12 bases left between them. CDR3: CAISESGTTFSGNTIYF. In nucleotides, the CDR3 is TGTGCCATCAGTGAGTCGGGGACCACCTTCTCTGGAAACACCATATATTTT.